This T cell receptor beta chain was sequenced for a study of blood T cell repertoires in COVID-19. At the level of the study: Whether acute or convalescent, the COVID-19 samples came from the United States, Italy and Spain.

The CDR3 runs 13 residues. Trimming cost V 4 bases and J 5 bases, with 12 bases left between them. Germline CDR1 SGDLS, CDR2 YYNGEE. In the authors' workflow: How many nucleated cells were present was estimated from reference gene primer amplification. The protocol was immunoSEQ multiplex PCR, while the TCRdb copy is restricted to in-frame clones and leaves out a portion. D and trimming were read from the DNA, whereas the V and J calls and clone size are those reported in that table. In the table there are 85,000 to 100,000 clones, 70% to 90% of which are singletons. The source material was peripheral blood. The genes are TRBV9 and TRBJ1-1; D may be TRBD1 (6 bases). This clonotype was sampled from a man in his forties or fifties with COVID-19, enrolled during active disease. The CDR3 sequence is CASSSAGVTEAFF. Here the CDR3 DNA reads TGTGCCAGCAGCTCCGCAGGGGTGACTGAAGCTTTCTTT.